These 8 T cell receptor beta chains share one sample of origin, sequenced in a study of shared T cell receptors in the human thymus. Clones were sequenced by immunoSEQ multiplex PCR, and TCRdb holds only the in-frame ones, with some missing. The table includes around 67,000 clones, 90% to 95% detected once. The specimen sequenced was thymocytes. The receptors shown here come from a human donor.

The rearrangement links TRBV9 to TRBJ2-5; 10 bases are shared with TRBD1. Germline assignment: CDR1 SGDLS and CDR2 YYNGEE. The CDR3 has 20 residues. V shed 0 bases and J 4 bases; nucleotides not matched to a gene: 18. In nucleotides, the CDR3 is TGTGCCAGCAGCGTAGTGGGACTCGGGACAGGGGTTGTGATGGGAGAGACCCAGTACTTC. Protein sequence: CASSVVGLGTGVVMGETQYF.

The chain recombines TRBV27 with TRBJ1-1; D remains unclear. CDR3 length: 16 amino acids. CDR1 and CDR2 (germline): MNHEY, SMNVEV (reference sequence). Trimming shortened V by 5 bases and J by 0 bases, and 16 bases separated the two germline ends. The CDR3 region is CASSPMTGVVNTEAFF. Here the CDR3 DNA reads TGTGCCAGCAGTCCTATGACCGGGGTTGTGAACACTGAAGCTTTCTTT.

The chain employs TRBV7-8 and TRBJ1-3; D is uncertain. This CDR3 is 19 amino acids long. V lost 1 base and J lost 2, with 21 bases in between. Germline values: CDR1 SGHVS, CDR2 FQNEAQ. Written as DNA, the CDR3 is TGTGCCAGCAGCTTAGTGTCCCACATTATGGGCGGGCCTGGAAACACCATATATTTT. This codes for CASSLVSHIMGGPGNTIYF.

V is TRBV4-3 and J is TRBJ1-2; maybe TRBD1 (5 bases). CDR1 LGHNA and CDR2 YSLEER come from the germline V gene. This CDR3 contains 20 residues. Trimming pared 4 bases from V and 2 bases from J, leaving 29 bases between. The CDR3: CASSRKWTGAGSRTNYGYTF. The DNA of the CDR3 is TGCGCCAGCAGCCGAAAATGGACCGGGGCAGGCTCAAGGACCAACTATGGCTACACCTTC.

The chain is built from TRBV7-9 and TRBJ2-2; 8 bases match TRBD2. V lost 5 bases, J lost 3 bases, and 5 bases stayed unmatched. CDR1 and CDR2 (germline): SEHNR, FQNEAQ (reference sequence). The CDR3 runs to 15 residues. CDR3 amino acids: CASSRRGGYTGELFF. The CDR3 bases are TGTGCCAGCAGCCGCCGGGGGGGCTACACCGGGGAGCTGTTTTTT.

This sequence joins TRBV9 and TRBJ1-6, with a possible D match to TRBD1 (5 bases). The germline V gene has CDR1 SGDLS and CDR2 YYNGEE. V lost 4 bases and J lost 0, with 14 bases in between. The CDR3 consists of 17 residues. The CDR3 DNA sequence: TGTGCCAGCAGCTCCGGGACTAGAAACTCCTATAATTCACCCCTCCACTTT. Amino acid sequence: CASSSGTRNSYNSPLHF.

The J gene is TRBJ1-6, the V gene TRBV7-8; TRBD1 is a possible D gene (6 bases). V dropped 6 bases and J dropped 8 bases, with 26 bases sitting between them. This CDR3 spans 18 amino acids. In germline, CDR1 is SGHVS, CDR2 FQNEAQ. CDR3 region: CASSALTLGWEGDSPLHF. The CDR3 bases are TGTGCCAGCAGTGCCCTTACGCTCGGCTGGGAGGGGGATTCACCCCTCCACTTT.

This sequence joins TRBV5-1 and TRBJ2-2; either TRBD1 or TRBD2 may fit D (5 bases each). The CDR3 length is 16 residues. Trimming left V 2 bases short and J 1 base short, with 12 bases between. Germline assignment: CDR1 SGHRS and CDR2 YFSETQ. The chain's CDR3 is CASSFGTALNTGELFF. The CDR3 DNA sequence: TGCGCCAGCAGCTTTGGGACCGCTCTGAACACCGGGGAGCTGTTTTTT.